Listed here are 17 T cell receptor beta chains from one sample, sequenced in a study of blood T cell repertoires in COVID-19. Measured with immunoSEQ multiplex PCR; TCRdb has only the in-frame clones, and not every one. The sample yields fewer than 150,000 clones, around nine tenths seen once. The material sequenced was peripheral blood. These receptor sequences come from a man aged 45-65 years with active or convalescent COVID-19.

The chain links TRBV7-8 to TRBJ2-5; 7 nucleotides line up with TRBD1. Germline CDR1 SGHVS, CDR2 FQNEAQ. J lost 3 bases, V lost 4 bases, and 8 bases had no gene match. The CDR3 totals 15 residues. Here the CDR3 DNA reads TGTGCCAGCAGCTCACTCCGGGACAGTAAAGAGACCCAGTACTTC. Amino acids: CASSSLRDSKETQYF.

This clone has only one observation. The chain joins TRBV6-6 to TRBJ1-2; possible D gene TRBD1, 6 bases. The CDR3 has 13 amino acids. Deletions cut 5 bases from V and 7 bases from J, with 14 bases between. The germline V gene has CDR1 MNHNY and CDR2 SVGAGI (reference sequence). In DNA, the CDR3 is TGTGCCAGCAGTCCGCAACAGGGTCCTGGCTACACCTTC. Protein: CASSPQQGPGYTF.

The V call is TRBV14, the J call TRBJ1-3; D uncertain. V was trimmed by 2 bases and J by 3 bases, leaving 8 bases between them. The CDR3 has 14 residues. The germline V gene encodes CDR1 SGHDN and CDR2 FVKESK. The CDR3 region is CASSQLQNGNTIYF. As DNA, the CDR3 is TGTGCCAGCAGCCAATTACAGAATGGAAACACCATATATTTT.

This chain joins TRBV6-1 and TRBJ1-1; D gene uncertain. Germline values: CDR1 MNHNS, CDR2 SASEGT. Trimming took off 2 bases at V and 5 bases at J, with 15 bases between the two ends. CDR3 length equals 15 residues. The CDR3 DNA reads as TGTGCCAGCAGTGAAATCGAGCCACAGTCAACTGAAGCTTTCTTT. This gives the protein CASSEIEPQSTEAFF.

The rearrangement uses TRBV7-9 and TRBJ2-2; maybe TRBD2 (5 bases). The germline gives CDR1 SEHNR, CDR2 FQNEAQ (reference sequence). CDR3 length: 17 residues. V lost 4 bases and J 7 bases, leaving 22 bases between the germline ends. CDR3 sequence: CASSSTDRGWLGGELFF. The CDR3 DNA follows: TGTGCCAGCAGCTCGACCGATCGCGGGTGGCTTGGCGGGGAGCTGTTTTTT.

This chain uses TRBV18 with TRBJ2-3; D is unclear. CDR3 size: 14 residues. Germline values: CDR1 KGHSH, CDR2 LQKENI. V was trimmed by 3 bases and J by 4 bases, leaving 11 bases between them. CDR3 nucleotide sequence: TGTGCCAGCTCACCCCCTTCCCTCCCAGATACGCAGTATTTT. It codes for CASSPPSLPDTQYF.

This clone was seen once. The chain combines TRBV27 with TRBJ2-1; 12 nucleotides match TRBD2. CDR3 length: 17 amino acids. The ends lost 5 bases at V and 6 bases at J; junction bases unmatched: 11. Germline lookup yields CDR1 MNHEY and CDR2 SMNVEV (reference sequence). The CDR3 spells CASSPWYPSGRANEQFF. For the CDR3, the DNA is TGTGCCAGCAGTCCCTGGTATCCTAGCGGGAGGGCCAATGAGCAGTTCTTC.

V usage is TRBV19 and J usage is TRBJ1-5, with D tentatively TRBD1 (5 bases). The CDR3 spans 14 residues. Germline V gene data show CDR1 as LNHDA and CDR2 as SQIVND (reference sequence). V shed 4 bases and J shed 4 bases, with 11 bases lying between them. The CDR3 DNA reads TGTGCCAGTAGTACGCGGACACTTAATCAGCCCCAGCATTTT. Protein product: CASSTRTLNQPQHF.

V gene TRBV24-1 combines with J gene TRBJ1-5, with D perhaps TRBD1 (6 bases). Germline V gene data show CDR1 as KGHDR and CDR2 as SFDVKD. V lost 2 bases to trimming and J lost 9 bases, with 13 bases between them. The CDR3 is made up of 14 amino acids. The DNA for the CDR3 is TGTGCCACCAGTGATTCTGACAGGCTGGGGCCCCAGCATTTT. Amino acids: CATSDSDRLGPQHF.

The chain is built from TRBV4-1 and TRBJ2-1, with D possibly matching TRBD2 (6 bases). Germline CDR1 MGHRA, CDR2 YSYEKL. The germline V and J ends were trimmed by 1 base and 2 bases, with 12 bases remaining between them. There are 16 residues in the CDR3. The CDR3 loop is CASSQGPGLTYNEQFF. The DNA of the CDR3 is TGCGCCAGCAGCCAAGGACCGGGACTCACCTACAATGAGCAGTTCTTC.

The chain combines TRBV6-5 with TRBJ2-4; TRBD1 matches 9 bases. The CDR3 consists of 15 residues. From germline, CDR1 is MNHEY and CDR2 SVGAGI. J lost 5 bases, V lost 6 bases, and 8 bases had no gene match. The CDR3 sequence: CASSWDRASENIQYF. The CDR3 bases are TGTGCCAGCAGCTGGGACAGGGCGAGCGAAAACATTCAGTACTTC.

This clone was observed many times. The rearrangement uses TRBV28 and TRBJ2-1, with D uncertain. The V and J ends lost 3 bases and 5 bases respectively, with 8 bases between them. Germline loops: CDR1 MDHEN, CDR2 SYDVKM. The CDR3 contains 13 residues. The CDR3: CASSFDRDNEQFF. CDR3 in DNA: TGTGCCAGCAGTTTTGACCGGGACAATGAGCAGTTCTTC.

V usage is TRBV6-6 and J usage is TRBJ2-2, with D tentatively TRBD2 (6 bases). V lost 6 bases and J lost 5, with 16 bases in between. This CDR3 contains 15 residues. CDR1 is MNHNY and CDR2 is SVGAGI in the germline V gene (reference sequence). CDR3 sequence reads: CASRLPGLATGELFF. The DNA for the CDR3 is TGTGCCAGCAGATTACCGGGACTTGCTACCGGGGAGCTGTTTTTT.

The rearrangement links TRBV5-1 to TRBJ2-5; 8 nucleotides match TRBD1. The CDR3 extends over 15 amino acids. V lost 4 bases and J lost 2; bases outside the gene matches: 7. Germline V lookup: CDR1 SGHRS, CDR2 YFSETQ. CDR3 sequence: CASSNDRGLQETQYF. In DNA, the CDR3 is TGCGCCAGCAGCAACGACAGGGGACTGCAAGAGACCCAGTACTTC. The complete variable domain, with remaining parts taken from reference TRBV5-1 and TRBJ2-5, reads KAGVTQTPRYLIKTRGQQVTLSCSPISGHRSVSWYQQTPGQGLQFLFEYFSETQRNKGNFPGRFSGRQFSNSRSEMNVSTLELGDSALYLCASSNDRGLQETQYFGPGTRLLVL.

V is TRBV25-1 and J is TRBJ1-2; D remains ambiguous. The germline V gene has CDR1 MGHDK and CDR2 SYGVNS. CDR3 length: 12 residues. V was clipped by 6 bases and J by 6 bases, with 11 bases between them. CDR3 sequence reads: CASRDVEDGYTF. CDR3 bases: TGTGCCAGCAGGGACGTGGAGGATGGCTACACCTTC.

The V and J genes are TRBV28 and TRBJ1-5, with a possible D match to TRBD1 (5 bases). CDR3 length: 15 residues. V was trimmed by 3 bases and J by 0 bases, leaving 9 bases between them. Germline V gene data show CDR1 as MDHEN and CDR2 as SYDVKM. The CDR3 protein is CASSLGHYSNQPQHF. The CDR3 DNA reads as TGTGCCAGCAGTTTGGGGCACTATAGCAATCAGCCCCAGCATTTT.

This clone showed up just a few times. This sequence joins TRBV7-9 and TRBJ2-1, with 7 bases lining up with TRBD1. The germline V gene has CDR1 SEHNR and CDR2 FQNEAQ (reference sequence). V was pared by 5 bases and J by 5 bases, with 3 bases of the junction left unmatched. The CDR3 is made up of 13 amino acids. The CDR3 DNA sequence: TGTGCCAGCAGCCTCGGGACAGACAATGAGCAGTTCTTC. Amino acids: CASSLGTDNEQFF.